One sample yielded the 9 T cell receptor beta chains listed below, sequenced in a study of T cells in localized non-small cell lung cancer (dated by TCRdb to about 2020). The method behind the library was the immunoSEQ multiplex PCR assay. Sourced from immuneACCESS, this table was stored by TCRdb with only in-frame sequences that have V and J called. A share of the clones is absent; for the studies checked, an unresolved V gene accounts for under half, and the remainder has no known explanation. This sample gives about 26,000 clones in total; roughly four fifths of them show up just once. Together, the top ten hold approximately 4% of the sample. The starting material was peripheral blood, obtained before any cancer treatment. The receptor source for this set is a woman aged 35-70 years with stage I lung adenocarcinoma.

V is TRBV6-6 and J is TRBJ1-4; D may be TRBD1 (6 bases). The germline gives CDR1 MNHNY, CDR2 SVGAGI (reference sequence). The V gene lost 2 bases and the J gene lost 2 bases, with 12 bases spanning the gap. CDR3 length equals 16 residues. The CDR3 region has the DNA TGTGCCAGCAGTTACGGGGCAGGGGTTACTAATGAAAAACTGTTTTTT. Amino acids: CASSYGAGVTNEKLFF.

The chain joins TRBV11-2 to TRBJ1-4; 7 bases align to TRBD1. The ends lost 2 bases at V and 0 bases at J; junction bases unmatched: 3. This CDR3 has 16 residues. Germline V gene lookup returns CDR1 SGHAT and CDR2 FQNNGV. In nucleotides, the CDR3 is TGTGCCAGCAGCTTAAGACAGGGCTCAACTAATGAAAAACTGTTTTTT. This codes for CASSLRQGSTNEKLFF.

V gene TRBV30 combines with J gene TRBJ2-3; D ambiguous. Germline CDR1 GTSNPN, CDR2 SVGIG (reference sequence). The CDR3 runs to 13 residues. V dropped 1 base and J dropped 4 bases, with 9 bases sitting between them. CDR3 sequence: CAWSGAAPDTQYF. For the CDR3, the DNA is TGTGCCTGGAGTGGGGCAGCCCCAGATACGCAGTATTTT.

A note on this clone: The same CDR3 arises from other DNA sequences in this sample as well. The chain couples TRBV2 to TRBJ2-1; perhaps TRBD1 as D (6 bases). CDR1 and CDR2 from the germline V gene are SNHLY and FYNNEI. V was trimmed by 10 bases and J by 2 bases, leaving 18 bases between them. CDR3 length: 15 amino acids. CDR3 bases: TGTGCCAAACTTATGGACAGAGGAGCCTACAATGAGCAGTTCTTC. Translation: CAKLMDRGAYNEQFF.

The chain is built from TRBV9 and TRBJ2-2; the D is unclear. Germline CDR1 and CDR2: SGDLS and YYNGEE. The CDR3 has 15 amino acids. V was pared by 0 bases and J by 4 bases, with 10 bases between. DNA for the CDR3: TGTGCCAGCAGCGTAGGGCAGGCACCCACCGGGGAGCTGTTTTTT. It specifies CASSVGQAPTGELFF.

The chain combines TRBV6-1 with TRBJ1-4; D call uncertain. Germline CDR1 is MNHNS and CDR2 is SASEGT. The CDR3 sequence is 16 residues long. V lost 0 bases, J lost 7 bases, and 15 bases lay in between. The CDR3 DNA follows: TGTGCCAGCAGTGAAGCCGCGGGCGGTCAGCCTGAAAAACTGTTTTTT. It codes for CASSEAAGGQPEKLFF.

J is TRBJ2-7 and V is TRBV7-2, with 15 bases lining up with TRBD2. CDR3 length: 15 residues. J was trimmed by 6 bases and V by 4 bases; bases with no gene match: 4. Looked up from germline, CDR1 is SGHTA and CDR2 is FQGNSA. The CDR3 DNA reads TGTGCCAGCAGCTGGACTAGCGGGGGGGGCGCCGAGCAGTACTTC. It yields the protein CASSWTSGGGAEQYF. Supplemented by reference TRBV7-2 and TRBJ2-7, the full variable domain reads GAGVSQSPSNKVTEKGKDVELRCDPISGHTALYWYRQSLGQGLEFLIYFQGNSAPDKSGLPSDRFSAERTGGSVSTLTIQRTQQEDSAVYLCASSWTSGGGAEQYFGPGTRLTVT.

The chain couples TRBV5-4 to TRBJ2-7; the match to TRBD1 covers 8 bases. V gave up 7 bases and J gave up 1 base; unmatched junction bases: 4. The CDR3 has 13 residues. The germline V gene encodes CDR1 SGHNT and CDR2 YYREEE (reference sequence). The CDR3 region is CASSDRASYEQYF. Written as DNA, the CDR3 is TGTGCCAGCTCGGACAGGGCTTCCTACGAGCAGTACTTC.

This clone was counted between two and nine times. The chain carries TRBV7-9 and TRBJ2-7; the D is unclear. Per germline, CDR1 SEHNR and CDR2 FQNEAQ (reference sequence). The CDR3 runs to 13 residues. Trimming stripped 2 bases from V and 1 base from J, with 6 bases between. Here the CDR3 DNA reads TGTGCCAGCAGCTTAACCTGGTCCTACGAGCAGTACTTC. Its protein is CASSLTWSYEQYF.